This paragraph reports one TCR beta chain. The target antigen is unknown. The entry originates in a study of shared clonotypes between healthy human individuals. Findings and caveats of the study: Naive subsets generally exceeded memory subsets in estimated richness.

The CDR3 covers 14 residues. Trimming shortened V by 1 base and J by 5 bases, and 11 bases separated the two germline ends. CDR1 is MNHEY, CDR2 SMNVEV, per germline (reference sequence). The table came from immunoSEQ multiplex PCR; TCRdb's copy has only in-frame clones and leaves some out. The sample includes some 2,100,000 clones, 90% to 97% of them seen just once. Subsets obtained from CD4+ cells comprised CD45RA+ naive and CD45RA-negative memory cells. Sequenced input: naive CD4+ T cells sorted from blood. Subset in this sample: CD45RA+ positively selected. The chain recombines TRBV27 with TRBJ2-5; possibly TRBD1 for D (5 bases). This clonotype originated in a man aged 18 to 35 in good health. For the CDR3, the DNA is TGTGCCAGCAGTTTATGGTCAGGGAAGGAGACCCAGTACTTC. Protein sequence: CASSLWSGKETQYF.